This TCR beta chain was sequenced in a study of CD8+ T cells in alopecia areata. Study as a whole: Treated patients were given 5 to 10 mg oral tofacitinib twice daily. Patients took tofacitinib for 6 to 18 months, followed by 6 drug-free months.

As for this clone: The antigen is unknown.

Study-wide results and limits: Scalp samples also yield sequences from resident alphabeta T cells of normal skin.

The germline V gene has CDR1 SQVTM and CDR2 ANQGSEA. Deletions cut 0 bases from V and 5 bases from J, with 8 bases between. The length of the CDR3 is 13 residues. The sequencing template was cDNA reverse transcribed from extracted RNA. Clones were read by immunoSEQ multiplex PCR, and TCRdb kept only the in-frame ones, dropping some. The table records 140,000 or so clones, roughly 46% of them present only once. The source is a human donor with alopecia areata. The rearrangement uses TRBV29-1 and TRBJ2-4; D not certain. The sequencing here drew on CD4+ T cells sorted from blood, taken at week 0. Here the CDR3 DNA reads TGCAGCGTTGAAGATATAGGCCAAAACATTCAGTACTTC. This sequence encodes CSVEDIGQNIQYF.